The next 19 T cell receptor beta chains were all read from a single sample in a study of OX40 agonist ivuxolimab in advanced cancers. Library preparation was by the immunoSEQ multiplex PCR assay. Entries here come from immuneACCESS through TCRdb and include only in-frame sequences with V and J called. Some clones fail to appear in such tables; in the studies checked, an unresolved V gene covers under half of the shortfall, and the cause of the remainder is unknown. Recorded for this sample are 48,000 or so clones; 85% to 95% of them occurred a single time. Approximately 6.8% of the sample comes from the top ten. This material consisted of CD4+ or CD8+ T cells sorted from blood, taken in a trial of the OX40 agonist ivuxolimab. Every receptor here comes from an adult with an advanced solid tumor such as melanoma, head and neck, liver or kidney cancer.

The J gene is TRBJ2-3, the V gene TRBV9; TRBD1 matches 7 bases. The CDR3 has 15 residues. The germline gives CDR1 SGDLS, CDR2 YYNGEE. The V gene end was trimmed by 0 bases and the J gene end by 3 bases; junction bases not matched to a gene: 4. The DNA of the CDR3 is TGTGCCAGCAGCGTAGCGACAGGGCTGACAGATACGCAGTATTTT. Translating it yields CASSVATGLTDTQYF.

This chain connects TRBV5-1 to TRBJ1-1; perhaps TRBD1 as D (5 bases). Germline loops: CDR1 SGHRS, CDR2 YFSETQ. The germline V and J ends were trimmed by 9 bases and 0 bases, with 18 bases remaining between them. The CDR3 covers 15 residues. The CDR3 reads CATGPGVGVNTEAFF. The CDR3 nucleotides read TGCGCCACCGGGCCCGGGGTAGGGGTGAACACTGAAGCTTTCTTT.

The chain carries TRBV10-1 and TRBJ2-1; D might be TRBD2 (6 bases). Between the trimmed V and J ends, which lost 2 bases and 0 bases, there was a span of 11 bases. Germline CDR1 and CDR2: WNHNN and SYGVQD (reference sequence). This CDR3 comprises 16 residues. CDR3 sequence: CASSEIDGSSYNEQFF. The CDR3 bases are TGCGCCAGCAGTGAGATTGACGGGAGCTCCTACAATGAGCAGTTCTTC.

This clone was seen only once. The same CDR3 also results from other DNA sequences found in this sample. The chain joins TRBV18 to TRBJ2-3, with D hard to call. Per the germline V gene, CDR1 is KGHSH and CDR2 is LQKENI. There are 12 residues in the CDR3. The V and J ends lost 4 bases and 0 bases respectively, with 2 bases between them. The DNA for the CDR3 is TGTGCCAGCTCACTGAGCACAGATACGCAGTATTTT. Translated, it gives CASSLSTDTQYF.

V and J are TRBV19 and TRBJ2-1, with 7 bases fitting TRBD2. The ends lost 6 bases at V and 3 bases at J; junction bases unmatched: 14. Germline values: CDR1 LNHDA, CDR2 SQIVND (reference sequence). The CDR3 sequence is 17 residues long. This CDR3 is CASSLWGRESGYNEQFF. In DNA, the CDR3 is TGTGCCAGTAGCCTCTGGGGGAGGGAATCTGGCTACAATGAGCAGTTCTTC.

The chain recombines TRBV7-3 with TRBJ1-1; 10 bases are shared with TRBD1. Germline assignment: CDR1 SGHTA and CDR2 FQGTGA. This CDR3 region has 14 residues. V lost 5 bases to trimming and J lost 5 bases; unmatched junction nucleotides: 5. For the CDR3, the DNA is TGTGCCAGCAGCGAGAGGACAGGGGGAACTGAAGCTTTCTTT. This translates into CASSERTGGTEAFF.

The chain uses TRBV7-6 and TRBJ2-1, with 7 bases fitting TRBD1. J gave up 5 bases and V 4 bases, and 11 bases lay outside the gene matches. Germline assignment: CDR1 SGHVS and CDR2 FNYEAQ. The CDR3 contains 16 residues. CDR3 residues: CASSSSDRPLHNEQFF. The DNA for the CDR3 is TGTGCCAGCAGCTCCTCGGACAGGCCCCTCCACAATGAGCAGTTCTTC.

This chain joins TRBV7-9 and TRBJ1-2; 7 nucleotides align to TRBD1. The ends lost 6 bases at V and 3 bases at J; junction bases unmatched: 16. This CDR3 region has 17 residues. The germline V gene has CDR1 SEHNR and CDR2 FQNEAQ (reference sequence). Here the CDR3 DNA reads TGTGCCAGCAGTGGGGAGGGCAGGGGGACTTCTTACTATGGCTACACCTTC. It encodes CASSGEGRGTSYYGYTF.

V and J are TRBV2 and TRBJ2-1, with D possibly matching TRBD2 (7 bases). Germline CDR1 SNHLY, CDR2 FYNNEI. The CDR3 spans 16 residues. V gave up 6 bases and J gave up 8 bases, with 23 bases separating them. The CDR3 DNA is TGTGCCAGCAGCAAAGGGGACACCCAACGGGGGGATGAGCAGTTCTTC. Translated: CASSKGDTQRGDEQFF.

The chain couples TRBV19 to TRBJ1-1, with a weak D call TRBD1 (6 bases). The ends were cut back, 7 bases at V and 1 base at J, with 13 bases in the middle. This CDR3 is 14 amino acids long. Germline CDR1 LNHDA, CDR2 SQIVND (reference sequence). Written as DNA, the CDR3 is TGTGCCAGTATACCGACAGGCCGGAACACTGAAGCTTTCTTT. This sequence encodes CASIPTGRNTEAFF.

The chain is built from TRBV7-9 and TRBJ2-7, with D perhaps matching TRBD1 (6 bases). V was trimmed by 5 bases and J by 3 bases, leaving 14 bases between them. The CDR3 contains 14 residues. The V gene's germline CDR1 is SEHNR and CDR2 FQNEAQ (reference sequence). CDR3 coding DNA: TGTGCCAGCAGCGCTAGTTCAGGGGACTACGAGCAGTACTTC. It is translated as CASSASSGDYEQYF.

The chain recombines TRBV6-1 with TRBJ2-5; D is possibly TRBD1 (6 bases). The CDR3 extends over 14 amino acids. The V gene's germline CDR1 is MNHNS and CDR2 SASEGT. Trimming stripped 6 bases from V and 6 bases from J, with 17 bases between. As DNA, the CDR3 is TGTGCCAGCAGCGAAACAGGGATTCGGAAGACCCAGTACTTC. This gives the protein CASSETGIRKTQYF.

The chain carries TRBV28 and TRBJ2-5; TRBD2 might be the D (5 bases). Trimming removed 5 bases at V and 5 bases at J, with 18 bases between. This CDR3 is built from 15 residues. The germline V gene encodes CDR1 MDHEN and CDR2 SYDVKM. The CDR3 sequence is CASSRSGTGMETQYF. The CDR3 DNA follows: TGTGCCAGCAGTCGAAGCGGTACGGGGATGGAGACCCAGTACTTC.

V is TRBV6-4 and J is TRBJ2-1; a weak D match, TRBD1 (6 bases). The V end lost 4 bases, the J end lost 4 bases, and 11 bases lay between the germline ends. The CDR3 runs 14 residues. Germline V gene sequence: CDR1 MRHNA, CDR2 SNTAGT. CDR3 protein: CASSVSGQYNEQFF. DNA of the CDR3: TGTGCCAGCAGTGTATCGGGACAATACAATGAGCAGTTCTTC.

This sequence joins TRBV13 and TRBJ2-5; 7 bases line up with TRBD1. The trim removed 5 bases at V and 1 base at J, leaving 7 bases unmatched. The CDR3 is 15 residues long. Germline V gene sequence: CDR1 PRHDT, CDR2 FYEKMQ (reference sequence). CDR3 nucleotide sequence: TGTGCCAGCAGCCCACGGACAGGACCCCAAGAGACCCAGTACTTC. Encoded protein: CASSPRTGPQETQYF.

The rearrangement uses TRBV19 and TRBJ1-2; D may be TRBD1 (6 bases). Germline CDR1 LNHDA, CDR2 SQIVND (reference sequence). Trimming stripped 7 bases from V and 2 bases from J, with 17 bases between. The length of the CDR3 is 15 residues. As DNA, the CDR3 is TGTGCCAGTACCCCGCTAGGGGGAGACAACTATGGCTACACCTTC. This sequence encodes CASTPLGGDNYGYTF.

The chain couples TRBV27 to TRBJ2-7, with D uncertain. CDR1 and CDR2 from the germline V gene are MNHEY and SMNVEV (reference sequence). The length of the CDR3 is 12 residues. CDR3 bases: TGTGCGAGTGGGATGCCTATCTACGAGCAGTACTTC. It is translated as CASGMPIYEQYF.

J is TRBJ2-5 and V is TRBV7-6; the D is unclear. V lost 4 bases, J lost 1 base, and 7 bases lay in between. The CDR3 spans 13 residues. Per germline, CDR1 SGHVS and CDR2 FNYEAQ. The DNA for the CDR3 is TGTGCCAGCAGCTCCGAACTCCAAGAGACCCAGTACTTC. Protein product: CASSSELQETQYF.

The rearrangement uses TRBV6-5 and TRBJ1-5; D unresolved. V was pared by 0 bases and J by 6 bases, with 6 bases between. This CDR3 is built from 13 residues. The germline V gene encodes CDR1 MNHEY and CDR2 SVGAGI. The CDR3 region is CASSYSGIQPQHF. The CDR3 DNA follows: TGTGCCAGCAGTTACTCAGGGATTCAGCCCCAGCATTTT.